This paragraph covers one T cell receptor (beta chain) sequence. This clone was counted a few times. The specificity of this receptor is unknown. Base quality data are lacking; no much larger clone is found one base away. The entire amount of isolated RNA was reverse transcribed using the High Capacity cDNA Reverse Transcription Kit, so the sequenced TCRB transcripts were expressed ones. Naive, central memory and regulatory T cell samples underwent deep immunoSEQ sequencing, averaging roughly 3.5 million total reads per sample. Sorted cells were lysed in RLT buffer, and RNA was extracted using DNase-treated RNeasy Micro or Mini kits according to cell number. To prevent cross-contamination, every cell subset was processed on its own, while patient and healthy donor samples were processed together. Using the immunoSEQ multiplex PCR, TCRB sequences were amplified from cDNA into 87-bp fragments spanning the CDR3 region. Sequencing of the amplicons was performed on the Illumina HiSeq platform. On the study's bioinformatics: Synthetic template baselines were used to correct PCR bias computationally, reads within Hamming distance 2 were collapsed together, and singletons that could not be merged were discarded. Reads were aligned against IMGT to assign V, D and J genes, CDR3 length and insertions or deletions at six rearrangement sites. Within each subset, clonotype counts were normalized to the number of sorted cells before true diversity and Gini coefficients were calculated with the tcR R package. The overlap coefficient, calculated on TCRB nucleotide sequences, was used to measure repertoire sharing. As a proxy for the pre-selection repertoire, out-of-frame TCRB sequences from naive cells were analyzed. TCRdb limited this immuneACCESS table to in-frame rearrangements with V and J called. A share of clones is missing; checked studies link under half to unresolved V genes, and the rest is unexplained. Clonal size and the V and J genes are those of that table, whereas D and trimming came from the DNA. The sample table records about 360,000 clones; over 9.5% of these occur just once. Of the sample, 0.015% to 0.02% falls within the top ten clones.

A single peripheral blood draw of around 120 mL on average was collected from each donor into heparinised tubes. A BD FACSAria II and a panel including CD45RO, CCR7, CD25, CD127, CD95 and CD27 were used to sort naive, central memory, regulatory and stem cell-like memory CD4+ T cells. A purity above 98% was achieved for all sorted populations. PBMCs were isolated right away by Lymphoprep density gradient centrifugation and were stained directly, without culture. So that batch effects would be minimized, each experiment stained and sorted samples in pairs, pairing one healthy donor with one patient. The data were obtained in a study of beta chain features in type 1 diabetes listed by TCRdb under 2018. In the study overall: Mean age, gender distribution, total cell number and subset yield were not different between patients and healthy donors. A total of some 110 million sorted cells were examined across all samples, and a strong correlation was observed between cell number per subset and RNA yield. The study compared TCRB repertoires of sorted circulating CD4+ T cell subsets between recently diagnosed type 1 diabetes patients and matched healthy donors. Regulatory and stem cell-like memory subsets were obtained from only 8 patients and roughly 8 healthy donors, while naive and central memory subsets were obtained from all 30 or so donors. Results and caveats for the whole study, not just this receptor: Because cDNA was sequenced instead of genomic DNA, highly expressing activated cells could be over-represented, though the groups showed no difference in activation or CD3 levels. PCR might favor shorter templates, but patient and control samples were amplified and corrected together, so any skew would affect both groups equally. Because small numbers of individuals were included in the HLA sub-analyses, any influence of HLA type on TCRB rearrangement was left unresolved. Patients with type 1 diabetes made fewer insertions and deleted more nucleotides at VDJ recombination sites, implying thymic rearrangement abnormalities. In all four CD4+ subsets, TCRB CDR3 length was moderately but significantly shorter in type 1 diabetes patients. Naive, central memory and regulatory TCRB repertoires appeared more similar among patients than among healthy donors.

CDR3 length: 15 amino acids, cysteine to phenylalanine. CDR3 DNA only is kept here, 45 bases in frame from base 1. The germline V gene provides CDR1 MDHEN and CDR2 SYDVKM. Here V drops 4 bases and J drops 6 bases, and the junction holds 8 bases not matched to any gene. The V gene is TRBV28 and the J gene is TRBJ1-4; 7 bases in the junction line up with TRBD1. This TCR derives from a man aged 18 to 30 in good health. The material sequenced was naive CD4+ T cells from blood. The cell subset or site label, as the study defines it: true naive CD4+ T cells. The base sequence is TGTGCCAGCAGTTCGCAGGGGGTAATGGATGAAAAACTGTTTTTT. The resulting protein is CASSSQGVMDEKLFF.